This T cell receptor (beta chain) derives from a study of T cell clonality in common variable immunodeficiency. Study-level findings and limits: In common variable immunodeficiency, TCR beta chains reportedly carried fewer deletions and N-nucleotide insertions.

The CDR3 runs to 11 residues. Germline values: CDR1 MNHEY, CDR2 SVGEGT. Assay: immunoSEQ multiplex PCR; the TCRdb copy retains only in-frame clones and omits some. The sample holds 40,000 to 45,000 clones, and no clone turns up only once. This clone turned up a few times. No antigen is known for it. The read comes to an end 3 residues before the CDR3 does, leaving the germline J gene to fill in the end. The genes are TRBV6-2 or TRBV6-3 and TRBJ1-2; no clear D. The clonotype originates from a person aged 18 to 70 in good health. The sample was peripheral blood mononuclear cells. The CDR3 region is CASSQPDTYTF. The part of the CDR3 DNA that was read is TGTGCCAGCAGCCAACCAGATACC.